Presented here are 32 T cell receptor beta chains from one specimen sequenced in a study of PD-L1 blockade in urothelial cancer. Some clones are missing from TCRdb's copy, which holds only in-frame ones; the method was immunoSEQ multiplex PCR. Among about 50,000 clones listed, approximately 86% were seen once. Time point indicated: peripheral blood 6 weeks after treatment start. The source material was PBMCs, sampled around atezolizumab (anti-PD-L1) treatment. Receptors originate from a man in his fifties or sixties with urothelial cancer.

This chain uses TRBV5-1 with TRBJ1-2, with TRBD1 as a possible D gene (5 bases). Germline V CDR1 and CDR2: SGHRS, YFSETQ. Trimming shortened V by 0 bases and J by 0 bases, and 18 bases separated the two germline ends. This CDR3 contains 18 residues. CDR3 protein: CASSLDRSLKTANYGYTF. In nucleotides, the CDR3 is TGCGCCAGCAGCTTGGACCGCTCTCTTAAGACAGCTAACTATGGCTACACCTTC.

The chain is built from TRBV6-6 and TRBJ2-1; tentatively, D is TRBD2 (6 bases). Per germline, CDR1 MNHNY and CDR2 SVGAGI (reference sequence). Trimming removed 5 bases at V and 9 bases at J, with 11 bases between. The CDR3 runs to 12 residues. CDR3 sequence: CASSGTSGEQFF. DNA for the CDR3: TGTGCCAGCAGTGGGACTTCGGGTGAGCAGTTCTTC.

The chain is built from TRBV9 and TRBJ1-6; no clear D. CDR1 is SGDLS, CDR2 YYNGEE, per germline. With 0 bases removed from V and 8 bases from J, the gap between germline ends came to 6 bases. The CDR3 runs to 13 residues. CDR3 loop: CASSVGGDSPLHF. The DNA for the CDR3 is TGTGCCAGCAGCGTAGGCGGTGATTCACCCCTCCACTTT. Complete variable domain (other parts from reference TRBV9 and TRBJ1-6): DSGVTQTPKHLITATGQRVTLRCSPRSGDLSVYWYQQSLDQGLQFLIQYYNGEERAKGNILERFSAQQFPDLHSELNLSSLELGDSALYFCASSVGGDSPLHFGNGTRLTVT.

The chain links TRBV7-7 to TRBJ2-1; possible D gene TRBD2, 5 bases. The germline V and J ends were trimmed by 5 bases and 10 bases, with 21 bases remaining between them. The CDR3 runs to 15 residues. In germline, CDR1 is SSHAT, CDR2 FNYEAQ (reference sequence). The CDR3 DNA reads as TGTGCCAGCAGCCCCGTCGGCCCCAGAAGCGGCGAGCAGTTCTTC. Protein: CASSPVGPRSGEQFF.

This sequence joins TRBV29-1 and TRBJ1-2, with D possibly being TRBD1 (6 bases). The CDR3 extends over 13 amino acids. The ends were cut back, 6 bases at V and 7 bases at J, with 18 bases in the middle. The germline V gene has CDR1 SQVTM and CDR2 ANQGSEA. CDR3 region: CSVDGQTAGGYTF. The CDR3 bases are TGCAGCGTGGACGGACAGACGGCCGGTGGCTACACCTTC. The full variable domain, its missing parts supplied by reference TRBV29-1 and TRBJ1-2, is SAVISQKPSRDICQRGTSLTIQCQVDSQVTMMFWYRQQPGQSLTLIATANQGSEATYESGFVIDKFPISRPNLTFSTLTVSNMSPEDSSIYLCSVDGQTAGGYTFGSGTRLTVV.

This clone was picked up many times. V and J are TRBV19 and TRBJ1-4; 7 bases map to TRBD1. V lost 3 bases, J lost 7 bases, and 11 bases stayed unmatched. Germline lookup yields CDR1 LNHDA and CDR2 SQIVND (reference sequence). CDR3 length equals 16 residues. The CDR3 loop is CASSILQGGAGEKLFF. In DNA form, the CDR3 reads TGTGCCAGTAGTATTCTCCAAGGGGGCGCAGGTGAAAAACTGTTTTTT. The whole variable domain, remainder taken from reference TRBV19 and TRBJ1-4, is DGGITQSPKYLFRKEGQNVTLSCEQNLNHDAMYWYRQDPGQGLRLIYYSQIVNDFQKGDIAEGYSVSREKKESFPLTVTSAQKNPTAFYLCASSILQGGAGEKLFFGSGTQLSVL.

CDR3 loop: CASSPDLVNEKLFF. The CDR3 nucleotides read TGCGCCAGCAGCCCTGACTTGGTTAATGAAAAACTGTTTTTT. V gene TRBV5-1 combines with J gene TRBJ1-4; unclear D gene. Germline V gene lookup returns CDR1 SGHRS and CDR2 YFSETQ. The CDR3 has 14 amino acids. Deletions cut 4 bases from V and 4 bases from J, with 11 bases between.

This chain's CDR3 is CASSLRGGARAEAFF. DNA of the CDR3: TGCGCCAGCAGCTTGAGAGGGGGCGCCCGCGCTGAAGCTTTCTTT. The chain employs TRBV5-1 and TRBJ1-1; TRBD1 aligns across 7 bases. The junction had 9 bases not matched to a gene; V was cut back by 1 base and J by 6 bases. This CDR3 is built from 15 residues. Germline CDR1 SGHRS, CDR2 YFSETQ.

This clone was detected once. V is TRBV6-1 and J is TRBJ1-2; 7 nucleotides agree with TRBD1. The J segment lost 3 bases and the V segment lost 8 bases, leaving 9 bases of the junction unmatched. CDR1 and CDR2 (germline): MNHNS, SASEGT. There are 14 residues in the CDR3. CDR3 DNA sequence: TGTGCCAGCGATCAGGGACAGACTTACTATGGCTACACCTTC. Amino acid sequence: CASDQGQTYYGYTF.

The chain employs TRBV29-1 and TRBJ1-2; no clear D gene. Per the germline V gene, CDR1 is SQVTM and CDR2 is ANQGSEA. This CDR3 has 11 residues. V lost 6 bases, J lost 6 bases, and 11 bases lay in between. The CDR3 sequence: CSVGKGDGYTF. The CDR3 nucleotides are TGCAGCGTGGGAAAGGGAGATGGCTACACCTTC.

The chain combines TRBV5-6 with TRBJ2-2, with 7 positions matching TRBD1. There are 16 residues in the CDR3. The V and J ends lost 0 bases and 6 bases, in that order; junction bases with no gene match: 8. Germline V gives CDR1 SGHDT, CDR2 YYEEEE. CDR3 nucleotides: TGTGCCAGCAGCTTGGCCCCAGGGGGAGTCGCCGGGGAGCTGTTTTTT. It translates to CASSLAPGGVAGELFF.

The genes are TRBV5-4 and TRBJ2-3; D is unresolved. This CDR3 is built from 16 residues. The V end was cut by 2 bases, the J end by 2 bases, with 15 bases between. Germline assignment: CDR1 SGHNT and CDR2 YYREEE (reference sequence). The CDR3 DNA reads as TGTGCCAGCAGCTTTTTTGAGGCTACCTACACAGATACGCAGTATTTT. It is translated as CASSFFEATYTDTQYF.

The chain carries TRBV4-2 and TRBJ1-1, with D possibly matching TRBD1 (6 bases). CDR1 is LGHNA and CDR2 is YNFKEQ in the germline V gene. This CDR3 has 15 amino acids. V was pared by 4 bases and J by 2 bases, with 14 bases between. In DNA form, the CDR3 reads TGTGCCAGCAGCCTAAGGGGGACGGTCAACACTGAAGCTTTCTTT. Translated: CASSLRGTVNTEAFF.

This clone came up a few times. The chain is built from TRBV9 and TRBJ1-2; D may be TRBD1 (6 bases). CDR3 length: 11 residues. Germline V gives CDR1 SGDLS, CDR2 YYNGEE. V gave up 4 bases and J gave up 8 bases, with 9 bases separating them. CDR3 DNA sequence: TGTGCCAGCAGCCTGGGGGCCGGCTACACCTTC. Translation gives CASSLGAGYTF.

This rearrangement joins TRBV27 to TRBJ2-1; 13 bases agree with TRBD2. The ends lost 2 bases at V and 6 bases at J; junction bases unmatched: 1. Germline V gene lookup returns CDR1 MNHEY and CDR2 SMNVEV (reference sequence). This CDR3 is built from 15 residues. DNA for the CDR3: TGTGCCAGCAGTTTAAGGACTAGCGGGGGCAATGAGCAGTTCTTC. Amino acid sequence: CASSLRTSGGNEQFF.

This clone was seen just once. CDR3 coding DNA: TGTGCCAGCAGCTCCAAGTTGGGGGCAGGGGCCAGCAATCAGCCCCAGCATTTT. Amino acids: CASSSKLGAGASNQPQHF. The rearrangement uses TRBV5-6 and TRBJ1-5; D possibly corresponds to TRBD1 (6 bases). Germline CDR1 and CDR2: SGHDT and YYEEEE. Deletions cut 3 bases from V and 1 base from J, with 20 bases between. This CDR3 comprises 18 residues.

This rearrangement joins TRBV12-5 to TRBJ2-7; D may be TRBD1 (6 bases). The V end lost 4 bases, the J end lost 3 bases, and 19 bases lay between the germline ends. The CDR3 spans 16 residues. CDR1 LGHNT and CDR2 FRNRAP come from the germline V gene. This CDR3 is CASGSSLAGDGYEQYF. Here the CDR3 DNA reads TGTGCTAGTGGTTCGTCCCTCGCAGGGGACGGCTACGAGCAGTACTTC.

This sequence joins TRBV5-6 and TRBJ1-1; 8 bases are a match to TRBD1. Per the germline V gene, CDR1 is SGHDT and CDR2 is YYEEEE. Trimming cost V 1 base and J 4 bases; bases outside gene matches: 6. The CDR3 consists of 15 residues. CDR3 sequence reads: CASSLWDRPGTEAFF. Written as DNA, the CDR3 is TGTGCCAGCAGCTTGTGGGACAGGCCGGGCACTGAAGCTTTCTTT.

The chain links TRBV11-2 to TRBJ2-7; 9 positions agree with TRBD1. Germline CDR1 is SGHAT and CDR2 is FQNNGV. This CDR3 comprises 14 residues. Germline trimming cut 3 bases from V and 3 bases from J; bases unmatched to any gene: 3. In DNA, the CDR3 is TGTGCCAGCAGCTTGGACAGGGGAGTCTACGAGCAGTACTTC. Translating gives CASSLDRGVYEQYF.

The chain joins TRBV4-2 to TRBJ1-2, with TRBD1 matching 7 bases. Losses at the gene ends were 0 bases for V and 1 base for J; bases not matched to a gene: 5. CDR1 and CDR2 from the germline V gene are LGHNA and YNFKEQ. The CDR3 runs to 16 residues. CDR3 bases: TGTGCCAGCAGCCAAGAGAGGGACAGCCTTAACTATGGCTACACCTTC. Residues: CASSQERDSLNYGYTF.

The chain has TRBV25-1 and TRBJ2-1; TRBD2 agrees at 9 bases. Per germline, CDR1 MGHDK and CDR2 SYGVNS. The CDR3 totals 17 residues. The V gene end was trimmed by 2 bases and the J gene end by 3 bases; junction bases not matched to a gene: 8. The CDR3 nucleotides read TGTGCCAGCAGTGAAGAGGGGACGCGGGGGGGCTACAATGAGCAGTTCTTC. Its translation: CASSEEGTRGGYNEQFF. The variable domain in full, with the rest retrieved from reference TRBV25-1 and TRBJ2-1, is EADIYQTPRYLVIGTGKKITLECSQTMGHDKMYWYQQDPGMELHLIHYSYGVNSTEKGDLSSESTVSRIRTEHFPLTLESARPSHTSQYLCASSEEGTRGGYNEQFFGPGTRLTVL.

The V gene is TRBV5-1, the J gene TRBJ2-1; the match to TRBD2 covers 13 bases. Germline V CDR1 and CDR2: SGHRS, YFSETQ. Unmatched junction bases numbered 6, after V lost 7 bases and J lost 2 bases. This CDR3 comprises 16 residues. The CDR3 region has the DNA TGCGCCAGCGGTTCCGGGACTAGCGGGGCCTACAATGAGCAGTTCTTC. Protein sequence: CASGSGTSGAYNEQFF.

The chain has TRBV5-6 and TRBJ1-3; 9 bases align to TRBD1. CDR1 SGHDT and CDR2 YYEEEE come from the germline V gene. Trimming took 3 bases from V and 0 from J; bases not matched to a gene: 4. The CDR3 loop spans 16 amino acids. This CDR3 reads CASSSQGASSGNTIYF. The CDR3 DNA reads TGTGCCAGCAGCTCACAGGGGGCTAGCTCTGGAAACACCATATATTTT.

The V and J genes are TRBV5-6 and TRBJ1-1; D ambiguous. This CDR3 has 12 amino acids. Trimming pared 0 bases from V and 6 bases from J, leaving 6 bases between. Looked up from germline, CDR1 is SGHDT and CDR2 is YYEEEE. The CDR3 nucleotides are TGTGCCAGCAGCTTGGGTGGCCCTGAAGCTTTCTTT. This encodes CASSLGGPEAFF.

The V call is TRBV19, the J call TRBJ2-6, with D tentatively TRBD2 (5 bases). CDR3 length: 19 residues. The V end lost 2 bases, the J end lost 2 bases, and 19 bases lay between the germline ends. Germline V lookup: CDR1 LNHDA, CDR2 SQIVND (reference sequence). The CDR3 spells CASSIPDRIGKPGANVLTF. For the CDR3, the DNA is TGTGCCAGTAGTATACCGGATCGCATCGGGAAACCTGGGGCCAACGTCCTGACTTTC. Full variable domain (rest looked up from reference TRBV19 and TRBJ2-6): DGGITQSPKYLFRKEGQNVTLSCEQNLNHDAMYWYRQDPGQGLRLIYYSQIVNDFQKGDIAEGYSVSREKKESFPLTVTSAQKNPTAFYLCASSIPDRIGKPGANVLTFGAGSRLTVL.

The chain joins TRBV2 to TRBJ1-5; no clear D. The CDR3 covers 14 residues. V lost 5 bases to trimming and J lost 2 bases, with 10 bases between them. The germline gives CDR1 SNHLY, CDR2 FYNNEI. The CDR3 nucleotides read TGTGCCAGCAGTTCGGACTACGGCAATCAGCCCCAGCATTTT. Translation: CASSSDYGNQPQHF.

CDR3 loop: CASSQPGQGAYEQYF. In DNA form, the CDR3 reads TGTGCCAGCAGCCAACCGGGACAGGGGGCTTACGAGCAGTACTTC. The chain employs TRBV16 and TRBJ2-7; 12 bases map to TRBD1. The V segment lost 2 bases and the J segment 4 bases; nucleotides outside the gene matches: 3. The CDR3 is made up of 15 amino acids. The germline CDR1 and CDR2 sequences are KGHSY and FQNENV.

V is TRBV7-6 and J is TRBJ1-4; D call uncertain. Germline V gene lookup returns CDR1 SGHVS and CDR2 FNYEAQ. V lost 1 base to trimming and J lost 8 bases, with 11 bases between them. The CDR3 has 14 amino acids. CDR3 residues: CASSLGSGVEKLFF. The CDR3 DNA is TGTGCCAGCAGCTTAGGATCGGGTGTCGAAAAACTGTTTTTT. The variable domain in full, with the rest retrieved from reference TRBV7-6 and TRBJ1-4, is GAGVSQSPRYKVTKRGQDVALRCDPISGHVSLYWYRQALGQGPEFLTYFNYEAQQDKSGLPNDRFSAERPEGSISTLTIQRTEQRDSAMYRCASSLGSGVEKLFFGSGTQLSVL.

This chain joins TRBV27 and TRBJ2-7; D might be TRBD2 (5 bases). The CDR3 extends over 13 amino acids. V dropped 6 bases and J dropped 0 bases, with 9 bases sitting between them. Germline V lookup: CDR1 MNHEY, CDR2 SMNVEV (reference sequence). Here the CDR3 reads CASRGRDSYEQYF. CDR3 DNA: TGTGCCAGCAGGGGCCGGGACTCCTACGAGCAGTACTTC.

The chain uses TRBV6-4 and TRBJ2-2, with 11 bases identical to TRBD2. Germline V gene lookup returns CDR1 MRHNA and CDR2 SNTAGT. Trimming removed 5 bases from V and 0 bases from J; junction bases left unmatched: 5. This CDR3 has 17 amino acids. CDR3 in DNA: TGTGCCAGCAGTCAAACTAGCGGGAGATCGAACACCGGGGAGCTGTTTTTT. Its translation is CASSQTSGRSNTGELFF.

Only a few counts were recorded for this clone. J is TRBJ2-1 and V is TRBV9; 10 nucleotides match TRBD2. This CDR3 comprises 18 residues. V shed 0 bases, J shed 7 bases, and the junction held 13 bases outside the gene matches. Germline V gives CDR1 SGDLS, CDR2 YYNGEE. The CDR3 nucleotides read TGTGCCAGCAGCGTAGGGGCTAGCGGGGGTACCTTCTTTAATGAGCAGTTCTTC. Amino acids: CASSVGASGGTFFNEQFF.

This chain connects TRBV6-5 to TRBJ1-1; 9 nucleotides line up with TRBD1. Germline-derived CDR1 and CDR2 are MNHEY and SVGAGI. This CDR3 has 15 amino acids. V lost 2 bases to trimming and J lost 1 base; unmatched junction nucleotides: 2. In DNA, the CDR3 is TGTGCCAGCAGTTACCCGACAGGGGGGAACACTGAAGCTTTCTTT. Translating it yields CASSYPTGGNTEAFF.